This TCR beta chain was profiled in a study of T cell responses to AZD1222 COVID-19 vaccine (dated by TCRdb to the early 2020s). Study-wide context: AZD1222 recipients whose second dose came at about 4 weeks and those whose second dose came at about 12 weeks were combined into one group, since spike-specific TCR depth and breadth did not differ between the two schedules. Trial participants were enrolled by age into subgroups of 18-55, 56-69 and 70-plus years, and roughly 150, 30 and 60 TCR-sequenced participants, respectively, were included in these subgroups. TCR sequencing was performed for about 240 trial participants, of whom about 200 were given two doses of AZD1222 and 26 were given two doses of MenACWY control vaccine. Overall study outcomes, separate from this receptor: Participants were mostly white British, with more females than males. The authors suggested clonal diversity may have been underestimated. Only a handful of AZD1222 recipients were SARS-CoV-2 seropositive at baseline, limiting conclusions about previously exposed vaccinees. Reportedly, close to half of the unique spike-specific TCRs recognized epitopes lying outside the regions that are mutated in the B.1.351 and B.1.1.7 variants. After two AZD1222 doses, both the breadth and the depth of spike-specific TCRs were significantly higher than at day 0 and than in MenACWY recipients. CD4 TCRs associated with the vaccine covered the entire spike protein, and the dominant responses were in regions 160-218 and 743-854. In the small 56-69-year group, the increase in depth fell short of significance, most likely because of low power. Because no day 14 peak-response samples were available, the repertoires could be characterized only after the peak T cell response.

Remarks on this clone: It has no known antigen specificity. No base quality values were provided; no much bigger clone lies one nucleotide off.

The time point label, read with the paper, signifies: baseline before first vaccination. Vaccinee samples came from UK trials COV001 and COV002, including a single-blind randomized controlled phase 2/3 trial of AZD1222 (ChAdOx1 nCoV-19) in healthy adults. Trial participant PBMC samples were collected at day 0 and day 28 after the second dose for TCRbeta chain sequencing. The CDR3 regions of human TCRbeta chains were analyzed by immunosequencing. The original methods were these. TCRs in the repertoires were matched against a reference library of SARS-CoV-2-specific TCRs that had been generated with the MIRA antigen-specificity platform. Breadth meant the fraction of unique TCRs that were SARS-CoV-2-associated, whereas depth meant the fraction of total T cells that were SARS-CoV-2-associated. Using the MIRA data, each spike-specific TCR was assigned both to the spike region to which the TCR was reactive and to a CD4 or CD8 class. Log10-transformed breadth and depth values were compared by one-way ANOVA with Sidak's multiple comparisons tests. TCRdb carries this immuneACCESS record with in-frame sequences only. Its versions omit some clonotypes, under half of them owing to an unresolved V gene in the studies checked, with the rest unexplained. The V and J calls and clone size come from that table; D and trimming were worked out from the DNA. The sample table shows 120,000 to 150,000 clones, and 90% are seen once. Clones ranked in the top ten supply around 3.5% of the sample.

The sample in question was peripheral blood, obtained on day 0 of AZD1222 vaccination. The receptor was isolated from an adult in good health.

The DNA sequence is TGTGCCAGTAGTAGCCGACTAGACGTAGCCACAGATACGCAGTATTTT. Its coded protein is CASSSRLDVATDTQYF. Recombination linked TRBV19 to TRBJ2-3, with TRBD2 tentatively as D gene (6 bases match). V is reduced by 4 bases and J by 2 bases, leaving a spacing of 16 bases between them. The germline V gene (reference sequence) gives CDR1 as LNHDA and CDR2 as SQIVND. From cysteine to phenylalanine, the CDR3 is 16 amino acids long. Here the CDR3 DNA is all that survives: 48 bases in frame from base 1.